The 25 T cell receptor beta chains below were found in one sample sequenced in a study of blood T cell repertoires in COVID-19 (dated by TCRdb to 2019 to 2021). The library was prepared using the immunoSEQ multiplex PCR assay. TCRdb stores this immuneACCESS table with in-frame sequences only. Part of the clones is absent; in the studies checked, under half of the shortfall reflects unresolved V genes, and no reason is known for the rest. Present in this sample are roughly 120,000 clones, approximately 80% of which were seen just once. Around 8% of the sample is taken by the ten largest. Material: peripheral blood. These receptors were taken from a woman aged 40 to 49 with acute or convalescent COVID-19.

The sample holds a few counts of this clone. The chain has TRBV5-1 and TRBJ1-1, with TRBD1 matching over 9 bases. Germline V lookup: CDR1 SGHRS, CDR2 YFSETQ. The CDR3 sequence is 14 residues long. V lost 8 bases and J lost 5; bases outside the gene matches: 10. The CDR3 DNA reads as TGCGCCAGTAAAACCGGGACAGGGAATACTGAAGCTTTCTTT. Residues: CASKTGTGNTEAFF. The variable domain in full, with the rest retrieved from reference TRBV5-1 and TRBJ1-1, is KAGVTQTPRYLIKTRGQQVTLSCSPISGHRSVSWYQQTPGQGLQFLFEYFSETQRNKGNFPGRFSGRQFSNSRSEMNVSTLELGDSALYLCASKTGTGNTEAFFGQGTRLTVV.

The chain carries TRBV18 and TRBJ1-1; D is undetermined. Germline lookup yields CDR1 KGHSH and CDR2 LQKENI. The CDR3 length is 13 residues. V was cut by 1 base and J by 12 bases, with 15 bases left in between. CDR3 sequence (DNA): TGTGCCAGCTCACCACTCTTGGAGGGCGAAACTTTCTTT. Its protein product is CASSPLLEGETFF.

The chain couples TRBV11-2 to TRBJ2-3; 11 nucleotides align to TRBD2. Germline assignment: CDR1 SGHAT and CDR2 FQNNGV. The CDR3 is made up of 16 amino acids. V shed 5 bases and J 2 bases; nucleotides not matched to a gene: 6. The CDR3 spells CASSPTSGVLTDTQYF. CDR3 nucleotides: TGTGCCAGCAGCCCGACTAGCGGGGTTCTCACAGATACGCAGTATTTT.

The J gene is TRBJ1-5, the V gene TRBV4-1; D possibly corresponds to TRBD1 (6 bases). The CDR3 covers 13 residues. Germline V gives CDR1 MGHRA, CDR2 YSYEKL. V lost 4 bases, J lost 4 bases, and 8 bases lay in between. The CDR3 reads CASSPQGNQPQHF. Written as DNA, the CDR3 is TGCGCCAGCAGCCCTCAGGGGAATCAGCCCCAGCATTTT.

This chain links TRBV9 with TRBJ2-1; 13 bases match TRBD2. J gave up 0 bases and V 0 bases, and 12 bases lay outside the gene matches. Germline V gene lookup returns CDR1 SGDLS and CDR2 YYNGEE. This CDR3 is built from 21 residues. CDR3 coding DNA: TGTGCCAGCAGCGTAGGCCCGGCGGGACTAGCGGGGACGAGCTCCTACAATGAGCAGTTCTTC. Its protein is CASSVGPAGLAGTSSYNEQFF.

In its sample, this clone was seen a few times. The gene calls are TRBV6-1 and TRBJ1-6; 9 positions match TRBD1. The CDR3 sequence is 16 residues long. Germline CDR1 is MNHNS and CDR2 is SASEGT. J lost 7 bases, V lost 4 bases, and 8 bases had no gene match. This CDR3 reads CASSAGTGMVNSPLHF. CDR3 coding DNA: TGTGCCAGCAGTGCCGGGACAGGGATGGTGAATTCACCCCTCCACTTT.

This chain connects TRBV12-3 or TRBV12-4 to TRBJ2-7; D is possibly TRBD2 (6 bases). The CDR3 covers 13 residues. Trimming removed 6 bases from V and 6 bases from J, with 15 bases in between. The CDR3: CASSVEEGGEQYF. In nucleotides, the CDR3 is TGTGCCAGCAGCGTTGAGGAGGGTGGCGAGCAGTACTTC.

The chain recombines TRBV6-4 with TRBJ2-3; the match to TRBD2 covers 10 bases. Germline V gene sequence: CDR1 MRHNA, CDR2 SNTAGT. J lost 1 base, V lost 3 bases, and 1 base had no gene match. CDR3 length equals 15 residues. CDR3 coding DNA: TGTGCCAGCAGTGAGGGGACTAGCGGCACAGATACGCAGTATTTT. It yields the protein CASSEGTSGTDTQYF.

This CDR3 is CATSDWPGQGNNEQFF. CDR3 nucleotide sequence: TGTGCCACCAGTGATTGGCCGGGACAGGGTAACAATGAGCAGTTCTTC. The chain links TRBV24-1 to TRBJ2-1, with 9 nucleotides matching TRBD1. The V gene's germline CDR1 is KGHDR and CDR2 SFDVKD. This CDR3 is 16 amino acids long. V shed 2 bases and J 5 bases; nucleotides not matched to a gene: 6.

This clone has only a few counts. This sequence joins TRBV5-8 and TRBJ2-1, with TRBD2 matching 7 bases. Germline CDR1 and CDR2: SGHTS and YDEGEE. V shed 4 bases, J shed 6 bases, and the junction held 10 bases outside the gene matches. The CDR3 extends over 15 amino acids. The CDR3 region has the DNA TGTGCCAGCAGCCTAATGACCAAGCGGGGCAATGAGCAGTTCTTC. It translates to CASSLMTKRGNEQFF.

CDR3 bases: TGTGCCAGCAGTGAAGTGGGCGGGGGGCCGAATGAGCAGTTCTTC. Translating gives CASSEVGGGPNEQFF. The V gene is TRBV25-1, the J gene TRBJ2-1; 8 nucleotides line up with TRBD2. The V gene end was trimmed by 2 bases and the J gene end by 7 bases; junction bases not matched to a gene: 7. The CDR3 covers 15 residues. Looked up from germline, CDR1 is MGHDK and CDR2 is SYGVNS.

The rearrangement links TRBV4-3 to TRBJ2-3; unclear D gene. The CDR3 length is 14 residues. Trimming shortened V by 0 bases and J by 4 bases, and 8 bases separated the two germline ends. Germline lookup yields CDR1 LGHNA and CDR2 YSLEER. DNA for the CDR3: TGCGCCAGCAGCCAAGATATCGGGTCAGATACGCAGTATTTT. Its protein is CASSQDIGSDTQYF.

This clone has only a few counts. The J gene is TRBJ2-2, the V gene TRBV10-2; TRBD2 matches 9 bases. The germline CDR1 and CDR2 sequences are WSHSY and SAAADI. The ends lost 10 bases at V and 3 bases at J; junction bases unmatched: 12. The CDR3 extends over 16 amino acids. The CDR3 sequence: CATLLVAGADTGELFF. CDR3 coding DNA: TGCGCCACCCTTCTCGTAGCGGGGGCAGACACCGGGGAGCTGTTTTTT.

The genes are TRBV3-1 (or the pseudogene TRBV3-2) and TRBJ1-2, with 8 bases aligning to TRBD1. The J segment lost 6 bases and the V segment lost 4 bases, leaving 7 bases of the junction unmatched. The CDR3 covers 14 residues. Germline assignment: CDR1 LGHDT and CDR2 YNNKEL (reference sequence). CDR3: CASSRRQGAHGYTF. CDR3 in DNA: TGTGCCAGCAGCCGGAGGCAGGGGGCTCATGGCTACACCTTC.

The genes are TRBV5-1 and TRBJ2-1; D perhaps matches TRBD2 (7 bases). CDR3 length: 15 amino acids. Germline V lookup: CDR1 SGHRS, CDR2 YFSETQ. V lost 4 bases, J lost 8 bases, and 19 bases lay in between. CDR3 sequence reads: CASSRRGAGVDEQFF. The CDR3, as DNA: TGCGCCAGCAGCCGCCGGGGGGCGGGGGTTGATGAGCAGTTCTTC.

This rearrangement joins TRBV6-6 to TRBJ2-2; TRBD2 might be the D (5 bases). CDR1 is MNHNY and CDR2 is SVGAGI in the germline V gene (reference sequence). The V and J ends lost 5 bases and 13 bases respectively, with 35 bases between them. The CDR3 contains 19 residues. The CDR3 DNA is TGTGCCAGCAGTCTACCAGTAAATCCCTCGTCGATGATGCGGACTCGGCTGTTTTTT. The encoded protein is CASSLPVNPSSMMRTRLFF.

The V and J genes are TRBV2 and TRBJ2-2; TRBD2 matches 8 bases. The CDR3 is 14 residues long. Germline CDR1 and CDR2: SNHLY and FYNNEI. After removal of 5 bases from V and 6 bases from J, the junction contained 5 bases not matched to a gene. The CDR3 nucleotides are TGTGCCAGCAGTCCGGGACTAGTTGCCGGGGAGCTGTTTTTT. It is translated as CASSPGLVAGELFF.

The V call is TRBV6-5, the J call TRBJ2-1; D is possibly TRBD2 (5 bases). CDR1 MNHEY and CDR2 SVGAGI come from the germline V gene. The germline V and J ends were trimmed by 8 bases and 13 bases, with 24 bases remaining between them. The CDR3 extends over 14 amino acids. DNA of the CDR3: TGTGCCAGCCTGTCGGCGCTTGGACTGCCTGAACAGTTCTTC. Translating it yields CASLSALGLPEQFF.

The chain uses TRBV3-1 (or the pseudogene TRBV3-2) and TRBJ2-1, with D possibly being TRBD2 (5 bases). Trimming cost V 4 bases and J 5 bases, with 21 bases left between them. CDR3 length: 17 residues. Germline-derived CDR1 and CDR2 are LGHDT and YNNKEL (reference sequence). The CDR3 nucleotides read TGTGCCAGCAGCCGGACCGGGGTGTGGGCAGCGAACAATGAGCAGTTCTTC. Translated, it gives CASSRTGVWAANNEQFF.

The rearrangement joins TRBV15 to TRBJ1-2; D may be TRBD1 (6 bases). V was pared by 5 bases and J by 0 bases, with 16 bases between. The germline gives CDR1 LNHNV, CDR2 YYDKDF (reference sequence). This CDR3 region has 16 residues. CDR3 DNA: TGTGCCACCAGCCCCCCCTCGACAGGAGCTAACTATGGCTACACCTTC. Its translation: CATSPPSTGANYGYTF.

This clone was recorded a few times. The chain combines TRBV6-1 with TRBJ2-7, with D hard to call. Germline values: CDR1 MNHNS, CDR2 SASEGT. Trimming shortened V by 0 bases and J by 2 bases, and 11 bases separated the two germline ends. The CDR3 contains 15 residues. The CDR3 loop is CASSEALGKTYEQYF. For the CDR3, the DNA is TGTGCCAGCAGTGAAGCGCTAGGCAAGACCTACGAGCAGTACTTC.

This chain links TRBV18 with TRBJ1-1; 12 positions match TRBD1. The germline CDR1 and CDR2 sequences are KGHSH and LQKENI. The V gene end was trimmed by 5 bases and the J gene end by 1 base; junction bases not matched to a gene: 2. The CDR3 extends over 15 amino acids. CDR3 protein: CASSSGQGANTEAFF. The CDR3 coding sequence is TGTGCCAGCTCATCGGGACAGGGGGCGAACACTGAAGCTTTCTTT. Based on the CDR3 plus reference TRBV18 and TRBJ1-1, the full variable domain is NAGVMQNPRHLVRRRGQEARLRCSPMKGHSHVYWYRQLPEEGLKFMVYLQKENIIDESGMPKERFSAEFPKEGPSILRIQQVVRGDSAAYFCASSSGQGANTEAFFGQGTRLTVV.

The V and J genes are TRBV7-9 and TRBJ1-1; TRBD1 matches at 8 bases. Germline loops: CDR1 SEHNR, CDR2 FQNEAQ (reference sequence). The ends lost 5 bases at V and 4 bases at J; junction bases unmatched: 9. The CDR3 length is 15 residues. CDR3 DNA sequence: TGTGCCAGCAGCCTGCCCGGACAGGGAGGCACTGAAGCTTTCTTT. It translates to CASSLPGQGGTEAFF.

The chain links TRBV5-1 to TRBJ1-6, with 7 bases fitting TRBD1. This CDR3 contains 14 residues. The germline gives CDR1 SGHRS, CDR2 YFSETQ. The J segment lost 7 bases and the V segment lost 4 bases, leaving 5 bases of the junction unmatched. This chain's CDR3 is CASSLTGQNSPLHF. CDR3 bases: TGCGCCAGCAGCCTGACAGGGCAGAATTCACCCCTCCACTTT.

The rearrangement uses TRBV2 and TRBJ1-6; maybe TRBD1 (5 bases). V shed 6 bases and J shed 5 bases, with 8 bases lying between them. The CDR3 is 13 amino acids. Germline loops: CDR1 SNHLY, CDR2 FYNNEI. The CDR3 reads CASRRGDNSPLHF. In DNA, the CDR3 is TGTGCCAGCAGGCGGGGGGATAATTCACCCCTCCACTTT. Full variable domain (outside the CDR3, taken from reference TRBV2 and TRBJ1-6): EPEVTQTPSHQVTQMGQEVILRCVPISNHLYFYWYRQILGQKVEFLVSFYNNEISEKSEIFDDQFSVERPDGSNFTLKIRSTKLEDSAMYFCASRRGDNSPLHFGNGTRLTVT.